A single sample gave rise to the 8 T cell receptor beta chains below, sequenced in a study of human T cells and chemical hapten exposure. TCRdb ran MiXCR on the RACE reads and lists one entry per CDR3 protein. The sample lists 180,000 or so distinct CDR3 sequences, about 14% occurring once. The time point denotes: patch test 1, 2 weeks after DPC sensitization. The treatment is: therapeutic diphenylcyclopropenone sensitization with weekly scalp DPC. This specimen consisted of whole blood, obtained in connection with sensitization to the hapten diphenylcyclopropenone (DPC). These receptors were obtained from a woman aged 25-40 years with alopecia areata. Some clones in this sample may be carry-over from other donors' samples.

This chain links TRBV3-1 with TRBJ1-4, with D maybe TRBD1 (5 bases). V was pared by 0 bases and J by 3 bases, with 8 bases between. The CDR3 totals 15 residues. Germline loops: CDR1 LGHDT, CDR2 YNNKEL (reference sequence). CDR3 sequence reads: CASSQDLGANEKLFF. The CDR3 bases are TGTGCCAGCAGCCAAGATCTGGGGGCTAATGAAAAACTGTTTTTT. Full variable domain (remainder filled in from reference TRBV3-1 and TRBJ1-4): DTAVSQTPKYLVTQMGNDKSIKCEQNLGHDTMYWYKQDSKKFLKIMFSYNNKELIINETVPNRFSPKSPDKAHLNLHINSLELGDSAVYFCASSQDLGANEKLFFGSGTQLSVL.

This clonotype was seen many times. V is TRBV18 and J is TRBJ2-4; unclear D gene. Germline lookup yields CDR1 KGHSH and CDR2 LQKENI. The CDR3 totals 15 residues. The V end was cut by 2 bases, the J end by 1 base, with 9 bases between. CDR3 sequence (DNA): TGTGCCAGCTCACCATCAGCAGAGGCCAAAAACATTCAGTACTTC. Its translation is CASSPSAEAKNIQYF.

Ten or more counts support this clonotype. V and J are TRBV11-2 and TRBJ2-3; D is uncertain. The germline CDR1 and CDR2 sequences are SGHAT and FQNNGV. V was cut by 3 bases and J by 8 bases, with 9 bases left in between. The CDR3 has 12 amino acids. The CDR3, as DNA: TGTGCCAGCAGCTTTATTATTGCTACGCAGTATTTT. Translated, it gives CASSFIIATQYF.

This clonotype was found many times. The chain uses TRBV3-1 and TRBJ1-1; D is unclear. Per the germline V gene, CDR1 is LGHDT and CDR2 is YNNKEL (reference sequence). Trimming took off 3 bases at V and 5 bases at J, with 16 bases between the two ends. This CDR3 is built from 15 residues. The CDR3 DNA reads as TGTGCCAGCAGCCAGGTGGGAGGATTTGTAACTGAAGCTTTCTTT. This translates into CASSQVGGFVTEAFF.

This clonotype was picked up many times. The rearrangement uses TRBV29-1 and TRBJ1-1; D unresolved. CDR1 and CDR2 (germline): SQVTM, ANQGSEA. The CDR3 totals 13 residues. V lost 7 bases and J lost 0, with 12 bases in between. The CDR3 spells CSAGTSMNTEAFF. The CDR3 DNA follows: TGCAGCGCTGGAACATCTATGAACACTGAAGCTTTCTTT.

This clonotype came up a few times. The chain has TRBV7-8 and TRBJ2-2; possibly TRBD1 or TRBD2 for D (5 bases each). The V and J ends lost 5 bases and 6 bases respectively, with 13 bases between them. The germline CDR1 and CDR2 sequences are SGHVS and FQNEAQ. The CDR3 sequence is 14 residues long. The CDR3 reads CASSMKGSAGELFF. The CDR3, as DNA: TGTGCCAGCAGCATGAAGGGGAGCGCCGGGGAGCTGTTTTTT.

This clonotype was counted at least ten times. This sequence joins TRBV2 and TRBJ2-1; TRBD1 matches at 8 bases. Germline assignment: CDR1 SNHLY and CDR2 FYNNEI. V lost 4 bases and J lost 7; bases outside the gene matches: 9. The CDR3 sequence is 15 residues long. CDR3 nucleotide sequence: TGTGCCAGCAGTGGGGAGGCCAGGGGGCGAAATGAGCAGTTCTTC. It yields the protein CASSGEARGRNEQFF. The full variable domain, completed using reference TRBV2 and TRBJ2-1, is EPEVTQTPSHQVTQMGQEVILRCVPISNHLYFYWYRQILGQKVEFLVSFYNNEISEKSEIFDDQFSVERPDGSNFTLKIRSTKLEDSAMYFCASSGEARGRNEQFFGPGTRLTVL.

J is TRBJ2-7 and V is TRBV7-2, with D perhaps being TRBD1 or TRBD2 (5 bases each). Trimming took 4 bases from V and 2 from J, leaving 12 bases between them. The CDR3 extends over 14 amino acids. CDR1 is SGHTA, CDR2 FQGNSA, per germline. CDR3 in amino acids: CASSSRDPPYEQYF. The CDR3 DNA follows: TGTGCCAGCAGCTCCCGGGACCCCCCCTACGAGCAGTACTTC.